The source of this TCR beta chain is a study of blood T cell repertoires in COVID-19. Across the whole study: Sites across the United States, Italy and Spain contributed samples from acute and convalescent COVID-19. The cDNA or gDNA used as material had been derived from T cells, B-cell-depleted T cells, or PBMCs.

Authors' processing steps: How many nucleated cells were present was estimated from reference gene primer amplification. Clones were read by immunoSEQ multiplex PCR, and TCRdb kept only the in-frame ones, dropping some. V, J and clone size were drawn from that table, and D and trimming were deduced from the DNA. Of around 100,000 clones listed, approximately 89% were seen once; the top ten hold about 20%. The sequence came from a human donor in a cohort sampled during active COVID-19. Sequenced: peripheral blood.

CDR3 sequence reads: CASSLMAGGRETQYF. DNA of the CDR3: TGTGCCAGCAGCTTAATGGCGGGGGGCAGGGAGACCCAGTACTTC. The chain links TRBV7-3 to TRBJ2-5, with TRBD2 matching over 8 bases. V gave up 1 base and J gave up 5 bases; unmatched junction bases: 6. CDR1 and CDR2 from the germline V gene are SGHTA and FQGTGA. The CDR3 consists of 15 residues.